This T cell receptor (beta chain) was sequenced in a study of identifying expanded T cells in peripheral blood. The repertoire was sequenced with immunoSEQ multiplex PCR; TCRdb's copy has only in-frame clones and lacks some. The sample shows 100,000 to 150,000 clones, roughly 90% of them seen only once. Points on this clone: No antigen is known for it.

CDR3 length equals 20 residues. The V and J ends lost 2 bases and 0 bases respectively, with 25 bases between them. Germline CDR1 SGHRS, CDR2 YFSETQ. Overall study findings and caveats: Across healthy donors, higher total template counts meant significantly greater roughly two-week count variance.

The origin of this receptor is a person between 18 and 75 years old in good health. The sample taken for sequencing was blood. The chain couples TRBV5-1 to TRBJ2-3; D is perhaps TRBD1 (6 bases). As DNA, the CDR3 is TGCGCCAGCAGCTTTGGATCGCCGGGACACATCTCTACTAGCACAGATACGCAGTATTTT. As protein: CASSFGSPGHISTSTDTQYF.